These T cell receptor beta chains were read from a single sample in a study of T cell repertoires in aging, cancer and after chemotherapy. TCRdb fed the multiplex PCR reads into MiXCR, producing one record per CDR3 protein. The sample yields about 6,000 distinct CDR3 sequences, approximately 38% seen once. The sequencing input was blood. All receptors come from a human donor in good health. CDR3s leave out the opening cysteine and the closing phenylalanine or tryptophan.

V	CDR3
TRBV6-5	ASRRGFYGYT
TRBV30	ASRQLAGANVLT
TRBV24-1	ATSDPPCDGFMNTEAF
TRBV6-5	ASSDRASTDTQY
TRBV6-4	ASSEGGGAGEQF
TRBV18	ASSPPGDNEKLF
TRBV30	ACRRTSGANVLT
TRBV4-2	ASSLASGNLSSYNEQF
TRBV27	ASSLRPGAYEQY
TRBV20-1	SAGGNSPLH
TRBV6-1	ASSELLTSYNEQF
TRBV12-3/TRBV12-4	ASSGGAVETQY
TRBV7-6	ASSSTAGARTIY
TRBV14	ASSQAVQDRGYRSPLH
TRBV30	AWRDGRGTEAF
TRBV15	ATSRDVGPDVTQY
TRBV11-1	ASSLDFGSSYNSPLH
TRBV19	ASSSYEGGSNQPQH
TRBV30	AWSRSPGNTIY
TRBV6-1	ASSELVPGTINSPLH
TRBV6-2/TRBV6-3	ASSYPTRAGTDPYEQY
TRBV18	ASSPLVRNTGELF
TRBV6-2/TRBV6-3	ASSYMEYYGYT
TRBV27	ASSFRQETQY
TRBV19	ASSGPSSGGATDTQY
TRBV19	ASTTPGAHSGANVLT
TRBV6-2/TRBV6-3	AIFDPMTATGTEAF
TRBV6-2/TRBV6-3	ASSLTGADTEAF
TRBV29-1	SVSGSNTEAF
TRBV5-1	ASSSGGYTDTQY
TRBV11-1	ASSSITTNEKLF
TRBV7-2	ASSLWGYEQY
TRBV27	ASEVTGATSYNEQF
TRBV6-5	ASSASAFYNSPLH
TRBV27	ASIGEGRETQY
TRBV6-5	ASRGALANEKLF
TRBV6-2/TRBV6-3	ASRAGTGLGTDTQY
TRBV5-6	ASSFKRGAPY
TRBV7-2	ASSLRFTEAF
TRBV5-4	ASSLAAGSNYGYT
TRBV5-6	ASSPGQVEAF
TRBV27	ASSLGLRYEQY
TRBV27	ASSFSGNNAPLH
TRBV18	ASSPPGQARDTLH
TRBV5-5	ASSRDRGLAEGEQY
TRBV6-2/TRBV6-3	ASSYTTYEQY
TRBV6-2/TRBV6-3	ASSEVAGGQETQY
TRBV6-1	ASKSGQGAFYEQY
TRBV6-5	ASSIWAFTPDTTSYGYT
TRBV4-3	ASSQDQGTGANVLT
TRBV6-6	ASSSEGGNTEAF
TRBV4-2	ASSQRQAGGPTDTQY
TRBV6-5	ASSSGSPNYEQY
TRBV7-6	ASSLGQIETQY
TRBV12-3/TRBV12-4	ASSLRAGDSPLH